The 20 T cell receptor beta chains listed next were all sequenced from one sample in a study of OX40 agonist ivuxolimab in advanced cancers. Some clones are missing from TCRdb's copy, which holds only in-frame ones; the method was immunoSEQ multiplex PCR. The sample lists 99,000 or so clones, approximately 94% occurring once. The material sequenced was CD4+ or CD8+ T cells sorted from blood, taken in a trial of the OX40 agonist ivuxolimab. These receptor sequences come from an adult with an advanced solid tumor such as melanoma, head and neck, liver or kidney cancer.

The rearrangement uses TRBV29-1 and TRBJ2-7; D is ambiguous. Germline V gene sequence: CDR1 SQVTM, CDR2 ANQGSEA. The CDR3 is 14 amino acids. V shed 4 bases and J shed 7 bases, with 20 bases lying between them. The CDR3 is CSVVRGGAVREQYF. In DNA, the CDR3 is TGCAGCGTTGTACGCGGCGGAGCTGTACGAGAGCAGTACTTC.

This rearrangement joins TRBV2 to TRBJ1-1; D perhaps matches TRBD1 (5 bases). The CDR3 extends over 16 amino acids. With 6 bases removed from V and 0 bases from J, the gap between germline ends came to 17 bases. The germline V gene has CDR1 SNHLY and CDR2 FYNNEI. In DNA, the CDR3 is TGTGCCAGCAGGGGGGGTTATGTGCTGTTGAACACTGAAGCTTTCTTT. Its translation: CASRGGYVLLNTEAFF.

The chain carries TRBV30 and TRBJ1-6; no definite D call. The germline gives CDR1 GTSNPN, CDR2 SVGIG (reference sequence). Trimming took 0 bases from V and 0 from J, leaving 15 bases between them. This CDR3 has 18 amino acids. Here the CDR3 reads CAWSVRGVPNSYNSPLHF. CDR3 in DNA: TGTGCCTGGAGTGTACGCGGGGTGCCGAACTCCTATAATTCACCCCTCCACTTT.

The chain has TRBV10-3 and TRBJ2-7; D is uncertain. In germline, CDR1 is ENHRY, CDR2 SYGVKD. The CDR3 sequence is 13 residues long. V was clipped by 0 bases and J by 1 base, with 4 bases between them. In nucleotides, the CDR3 is TGTGCCATCAGTGAGTCGGTTTCCTACGAGCAGTACTTC. Amino acid sequence: CAISESVSYEQYF.

The V and J genes are TRBV7-2 and TRBJ2-3; D is undetermined. The germline V and J ends were trimmed by 7 bases and 2 bases, with 16 bases remaining between them. From germline, CDR1 is SGHTA and CDR2 FQGNSA. The CDR3 runs to 15 residues. DNA for the CDR3: TGTGCCAGCACCGCCTGGAACGGTCTCACAGATACGCAGTATTTT. As protein: CASTAWNGLTDTQYF. The full variable domain, its missing parts supplied by reference TRBV7-2 and TRBJ2-3, is GAGVSQSPSNKVTEKGKDVELRCDPISGHTALYWYRQSLGQGLEFLIYFQGNSAPDKSGLPSDRFSAERTGGSVSTLTIQRTQQEDSAVYLCASTAWNGLTDTQYFGPGTRLTVL.

This clone was detected once. This rearrangement joins TRBV30 to TRBJ1-5, with TRBD1 as a possible D gene (6 bases). Germline V gene data show CDR1 as GTSNPN and CDR2 as SVGIG (reference sequence). V lost 1 base to trimming and J lost 4 bases, with 14 bases between them. The CDR3 loop spans 15 amino acids. The DNA for the CDR3 is TGTGCCTGGAGTGCCATGGTCCAGGGGAATCAGCCCCAGCATTTT. Protein sequence: CAWSAMVQGNQPQHF.

J is TRBJ2-1 and V is TRBV18; 7 positions match TRBD2. With V trimmed by 2 bases and J by 5 bases, 12 bases remained unmatched. CDR1 is KGHSH, CDR2 LQKENI, per germline. The CDR3 is made up of 17 amino acids. The CDR3 sequence is CASSPSRASGRDNEQFF. The CDR3 nucleotides read TGTGCCAGCTCACCAAGTCGGGCTAGTGGGAGGGACAATGAGCAGTTCTTC.

The rearrangement joins TRBV29-1 to TRBJ2-2, with no clear D. In germline, CDR1 is SQVTM, CDR2 ANQGSEA. The CDR3 covers 12 residues. The V gene lost 4 bases and the J gene lost 5 bases, with 8 bases spanning the gap. CDR3: CSVGGRTGELFF. For the CDR3, the DNA is TGCAGCGTTGGAGGTCGGACCGGGGAGCTGTTTTTT.

The chain uses TRBV7-2 and TRBJ1-2; the match to TRBD1 covers 10 bases. The germline V gene encodes CDR1 SGHTA and CDR2 FQGNSA. V was clipped by 2 bases and J by 0 bases; unmatched bases: 6. CDR3 length: 17 residues. CDR3 sequence (DNA): TGTGCCAGCAGCTTATCGCTGGGACAGGGGTCTAACTATGGCTACACCTTC. It codes for CASSLSLGQGSNYGYTF.

The rearrangement joins TRBV6-5 to TRBJ1-2, with D unresolved. The V gene lost 7 bases and the J gene lost 7 bases, with 19 bases spanning the gap. Germline V gives CDR1 MNHEY, CDR2 SVGAGI. The CDR3 runs to 14 residues. CDR3 sequence: CASTQTGYPGGYTF. CDR3 nucleotide sequence: TGTGCCAGCACCCAGACTGGCTACCCCGGTGGCTACACCTTC.

This sequence joins TRBV6-4 and TRBJ2-7; the match to TRBD2 covers 9 bases. Per the germline V gene, CDR1 is MRHNA and CDR2 is SNTAGT. V lost 4 bases, J lost 3 bases, and 13 bases stayed unmatched. The CDR3 has 17 residues. The CDR3 region has the DNA TGTGCCAGCAGTGGGTCAGCGGGGGGCCCAGCGATCTACGAGCAGTACTTC. Its protein is CASSGSAGGPAIYEQYF.

V is TRBV28 and J is TRBJ2-5, with 9 positions matching TRBD1. The CDR3 consists of 14 residues. The germline CDR1 and CDR2 sequences are MDHEN and SYDVKM. After removal of 7 bases from V and 4 bases from J, the junction contained 7 bases not matched to a gene. The DNA for the CDR3 is TGTGCCAGCACCTCGGACAGGGGCGGAGAGACCCAGTACTTC. This sequence encodes CASTSDRGGETQYF.

This rearrangement joins TRBV28 to TRBJ2-3; 7 positions agree with TRBD2. V trimming: 5 bases; J trimming: 3 bases; junction bases outside the gene matches: 14. Per germline, CDR1 MDHEN and CDR2 SYDVKM. CDR3 length: 17 residues. CDR3 loop: CASSPPGGWVSTDTQYF. DNA of the CDR3: TGTGCCAGCAGTCCACCGGGAGGTTGGGTTTCGACAGATACGCAGTATTTT.

In its sample, this clone was seen once. V usage is TRBV5-8 and J usage is TRBJ1-3; D is undetermined. The CDR3 is 15 residues long. Germline CDR1 SGHTS, CDR2 YDEGEE. V lost 2 bases, J lost 0 bases, and 9 bases lay in between. Here the CDR3 DNA reads TGTGCCAGCAGCTTCGGCAGGCACTCTGGAAACACCATATATTTT. Protein: CASSFGRHSGNTIYF.

V and J are TRBV19 and TRBJ1-2, with D uncertain. CDR3 length equals 13 residues. Germline V gives CDR1 LNHDA, CDR2 SQIVND (reference sequence). The V gene lost 7 bases and the J gene lost 0 bases, with 9 bases spanning the gap. CDR3 protein: CASTPDTNYGYTF. CDR3 bases: TGTGCCAGTACCCCGGATACTAACTATGGCTACACCTTC.

This sequence joins TRBV4-1 and TRBJ2-7; 11 nucleotides agree with TRBD2. Unmatched junction bases numbered 4, after V lost 0 bases and J lost 3 bases. CDR3 length: 16 amino acids. Germline assignment: CDR1 MGHRA and CDR2 YSYEKL. Here the CDR3 DNA reads TGCGCCAGCAGCCAAGATGTAGCGGGAGGGGGCTACGAGCAGTACTTC. This encodes CASSQDVAGGGYEQYF.

The V call is TRBV5-6, the J call TRBJ1-3, with D hard to call. The V end was cut by 2 bases, the J end by 4 bases, with 10 bases between. This CDR3 comprises 14 residues. Germline V gene data show CDR1 as SGHDT and CDR2 as YYEEEE. Written as DNA, the CDR3 is TGTGCCAGCAGCTTTGGACTGGAAGGAAACACCATATATTTT. As protein: CASSFGLEGNTIYF.

This chain links TRBV9 with TRBJ2-1, with 7 positions matching TRBD2. The CDR3 loop spans 15 amino acids. Germline V gene data show CDR1 as SGDLS and CDR2 as YYNGEE. Trimming took 1 base from V and 5 from J; bases not matched to a gene: 6. CDR3 protein: CASSVMGGPNNEQFF. In DNA, the CDR3 is TGTGCCAGCAGCGTAATGGGAGGGCCGAACAATGAGCAGTTCTTC.

Only one count was recorded for this clone. Other DNA sequences in the same sample also yield this CDR3. This rearrangement joins TRBV7-3 to TRBJ1-2; maybe TRBD1 (6 bases). This CDR3 has 13 residues. The germline V gene has CDR1 SGHTA and CDR2 FQGTGA. The V end was cut by 5 bases, the J end by 1 base, with 8 bases between. The CDR3 DNA is TGTGCCAGCAGCCCGGACAGTAACTATGGCTACACCTTC. Translation: CASSPDSNYGYTF.

This chain joins TRBV19 and TRBJ2-7; 8 bases align to TRBD1. CDR3 length: 13 residues. Per germline, CDR1 LNHDA and CDR2 SQIVND (reference sequence). V lost 4 bases, J lost 6 bases, and 5 bases stayed unmatched. The CDR3 sequence is CASSTQGAGEQYF. The CDR3 region has the DNA TGTGCCAGTAGTACGCAGGGGGCGGGCGAGCAGTACTTC.